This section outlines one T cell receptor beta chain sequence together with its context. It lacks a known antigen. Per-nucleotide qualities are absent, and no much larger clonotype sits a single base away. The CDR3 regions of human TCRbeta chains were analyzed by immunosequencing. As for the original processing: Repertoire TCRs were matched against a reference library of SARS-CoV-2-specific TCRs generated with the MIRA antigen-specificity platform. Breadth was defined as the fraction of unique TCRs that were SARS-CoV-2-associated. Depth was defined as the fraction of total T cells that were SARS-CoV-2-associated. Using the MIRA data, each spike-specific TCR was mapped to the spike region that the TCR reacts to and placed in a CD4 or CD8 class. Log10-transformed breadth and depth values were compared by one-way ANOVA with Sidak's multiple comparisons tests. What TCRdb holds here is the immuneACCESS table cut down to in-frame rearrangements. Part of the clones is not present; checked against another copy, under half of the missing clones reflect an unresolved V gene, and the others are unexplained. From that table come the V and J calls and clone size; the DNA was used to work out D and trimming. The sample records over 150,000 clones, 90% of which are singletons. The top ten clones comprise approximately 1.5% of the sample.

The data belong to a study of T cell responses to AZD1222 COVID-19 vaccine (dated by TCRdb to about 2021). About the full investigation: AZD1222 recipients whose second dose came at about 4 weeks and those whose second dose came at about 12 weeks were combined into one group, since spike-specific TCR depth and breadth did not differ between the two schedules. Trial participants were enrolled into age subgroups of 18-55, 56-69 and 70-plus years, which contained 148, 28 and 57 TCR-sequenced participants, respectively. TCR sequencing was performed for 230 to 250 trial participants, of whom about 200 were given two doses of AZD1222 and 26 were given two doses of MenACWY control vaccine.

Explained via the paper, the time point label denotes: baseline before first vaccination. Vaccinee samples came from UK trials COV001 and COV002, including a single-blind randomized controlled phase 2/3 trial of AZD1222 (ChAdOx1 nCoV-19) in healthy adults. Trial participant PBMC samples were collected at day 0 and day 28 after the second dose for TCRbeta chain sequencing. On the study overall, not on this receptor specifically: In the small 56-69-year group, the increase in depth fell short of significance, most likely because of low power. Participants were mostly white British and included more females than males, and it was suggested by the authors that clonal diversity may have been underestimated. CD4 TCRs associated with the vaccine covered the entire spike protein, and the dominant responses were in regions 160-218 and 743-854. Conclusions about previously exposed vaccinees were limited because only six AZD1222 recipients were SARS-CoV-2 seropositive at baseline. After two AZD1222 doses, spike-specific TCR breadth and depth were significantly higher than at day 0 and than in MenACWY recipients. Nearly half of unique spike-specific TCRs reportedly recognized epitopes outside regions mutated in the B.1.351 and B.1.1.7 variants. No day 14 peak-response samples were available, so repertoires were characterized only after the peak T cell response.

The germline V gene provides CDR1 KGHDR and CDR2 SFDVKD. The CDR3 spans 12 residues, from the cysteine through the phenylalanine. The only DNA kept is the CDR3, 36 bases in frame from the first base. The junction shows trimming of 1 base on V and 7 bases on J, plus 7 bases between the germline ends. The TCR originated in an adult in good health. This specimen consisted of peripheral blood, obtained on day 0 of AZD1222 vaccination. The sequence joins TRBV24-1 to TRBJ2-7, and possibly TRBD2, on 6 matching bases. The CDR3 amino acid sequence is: CATSDFGGEQYF. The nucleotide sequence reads TGTGCCACCAGTGATTTCGGGGGAGAGCAGTACTTC.